A single sample is the source of the 21 T cell receptor beta chains below, sequenced in a study of T cell responses to AZD1222 COVID-19 vaccine. The assay was immunoSEQ multiplex PCR, and TCRdb's table has in-frame clones only and misses some. The sample lists around 150,000 clones, approximately 88% occurring once. This specimen consisted of peripheral blood, obtained on day 0 of AZD1222 vaccination. The receptors were sampled from an adult in good health.

V is TRBV2 and J is TRBJ2-7, with D uncertain. Germline CDR1 and CDR2: SNHLY and FYNNEI. This CDR3 contains 12 residues. The V gene lost 7 bases and the J gene lost 3 bases, with 10 bases spanning the gap. The CDR3 region is CASTSTSYEQYF. CDR3 DNA sequence: TGTGCCAGCACCTCGACCAGCTACGAGCAGTACTTC.

J is TRBJ1-5 and V is TRBV5-1; D is unclear. The CDR3 length is 15 residues. The germline CDR1 and CDR2 sequences are SGHRS and YFSETQ. V lost 1 base to trimming and J lost 1 base, with 9 bases between them. The CDR3 sequence is CASSLIGDSNQPQHF. In DNA, the CDR3 is TGCGCCAGCAGCTTGATAGGTGACAGCAATCAGCCCCAGCATTTT.

This clone turned up a few times. The chain couples TRBV28 to TRBJ1-1; 7 bases match TRBD1. The germline gives CDR1 MDHEN, CDR2 SYDVKM. V was clipped by 10 bases and J by 7 bases; unmatched bases: 9. The CDR3 has 12 residues. In nucleotides, the CDR3 is TGTGCCACCTCCCGACAGGGCTTTGAAGCTTTCTTT. Amino acids: CATSRQGFEAFF. Full variable domain (rest looked up from reference TRBV28 and TRBJ1-1): DVKVTQSSRYLVKRTGEKVFLECVQDMDHENMFWYRQDPGLGLRLIYFSYDVKMKEKGDIPEGYSVSREKKERFSLILESASTNQTSMYLCATSRQGFEAFFGQGTRLTVV.

This sequence joins TRBV19 and TRBJ2-2; TRBD1 matches at 8 bases. Germline V lookup: CDR1 LNHDA, CDR2 SQIVND (reference sequence). V shed 5 bases and J 5 bases; nucleotides not matched to a gene: 10. This CDR3 contains 16 residues. The CDR3 coding sequence is TGTGCCAGTAGTCCCCAGACAGGGGAAGATACCGGGGAGCTGTTTTTT. Amino acid sequence: CASSPQTGEDTGELFF.

Concerning this clone: The junction shows a germline mismatch at one end, possibly a read error. The CDR3 here is CAISRTGGNQPQHF. CDR3 coding DNA: TGTGCCATCAGTCGGACAGGGGGCAACCAGCCCCAGCATTTT. The chain links TRBV10-3 to TRBJ1-5; 11 bases agree with TRBD1. Germline assignment: CDR1 ENHRY and CDR2 SYGVKD. The CDR3 covers 14 residues.

The V call is TRBV28, the J call TRBJ2-7; 7 positions match TRBD1. This CDR3 contains 13 residues. V gave up 2 bases and J gave up 3 bases; unmatched junction bases: 1. Germline CDR1 reads MDHEN; CDR2 reads SYDVKM. The CDR3 DNA is TGTGCCAGCAGTTTACCAGGGGGCTACGAGCAGTACTTC. Protein sequence: CASSLPGGYEQYF. Variable domain in full (rest from reference TRBV28 and TRBJ2-7): DVKVTQSSRYLVKRTGEKVFLECVQDMDHENMFWYRQDPGLGLRLIYFSYDVKMKEKGDIPEGYSVSREKKERFSLILESASTNQTSMYLCASSLPGGYEQYFGPGTRLTVT.

The V call is TRBV6-4, the J call TRBJ2-2; tentative D call: TRBD2 (5 bases). V was trimmed by 4 bases and J by 2 bases, leaving 23 bases between them. This CDR3 comprises 19 residues. Germline values: CDR1 MRHNA, CDR2 SNTAGT. The CDR3 is CASSVVWFGNRANTGELFF. The CDR3, as DNA: TGTGCCAGCAGTGTTGTTTGGTTCGGGAATAGGGCAAACACCGGGGAGCTGTTTTTT.

This chain links TRBV3-1 (or the pseudogene TRBV3-2) with TRBJ1-1; D not certain. The germline CDR1 and CDR2 sequences are LGHDT and YNNKEL (reference sequence). This CDR3 contains 14 residues. Trimming left V 1 base short and J 1 base short, with 7 bases between. In nucleotides, the CDR3 is TGTGCCAGCAGCCAAGCGTGGGGGAACACTGAAGCTTTCTTT. Translation gives CASSQAWGNTEAFF.

The chain carries TRBV2 and TRBJ2-7; no clear D. The CDR3 covers 12 residues. Per the germline V gene, CDR1 is SNHLY and CDR2 is FYNNEI. V was trimmed by 5 bases and J by 2 bases, leaving 7 bases between them. Here the CDR3 DNA reads TGTGCCAGCAGTCGGACCCCCTACGAGCAGTACTTC. This translates into CASSRTPYEQYF.

The V gene is TRBV27, the J gene TRBJ1-5, with TRBD1 identical over 7 bases. Germline CDR1 reads MNHEY; CDR2 reads SMNVEV (reference sequence). The CDR3 length is 15 residues. The junction had 8 bases not matched to a gene; V was cut back by 5 bases and J by 4 bases. This chain's CDR3 is CASSPRDSINQPQHF. CDR3 coding DNA: TGTGCCAGCAGTCCCCGGGACAGCATTAATCAGCCCCAGCATTTT.

This chain uses TRBV14 with TRBJ2-2; D is possibly TRBD2 (5 bases). Germline CDR1 SGHDN, CDR2 FVKESK. Trimming left V 6 bases short and J 6 bases short, with 11 bases between. The CDR3 is 13 residues long. CDR3 nucleotides: TGTGCCAGCAGTCGAAGCGGCTCCGGGGAGCTGTTTTTT. Protein: CASSRSGSGELFF.

The chain links TRBV29-1 to TRBJ1-3, with D uncertain. This CDR3 has 12 residues. Germline V gives CDR1 SQVTM, CDR2 ANQGSEA. V shed 3 bases and J shed 3 bases, with 6 bases lying between them. The CDR3 DNA is TGCAGCGTTGAGGGGTATGGAAACACCATATATTTT. Protein: CSVEGYGNTIYF.

The chain recombines TRBV24-1 with TRBJ2-1; D uncertain. Trimming took off 6 bases at V and 2 bases at J, with 4 bases between the two ends. Germline V gene data show CDR1 as KGHDR and CDR2 as SFDVKD. The CDR3 runs 12 residues. CDR3 sequence reads: CATSSTYNEQFF. The CDR3 coding sequence is TGTGCCACCAGTTCCACCTACAATGAGCAGTTCTTC.

V gene TRBV28 combines with J gene TRBJ1-4, with 7 bases that match TRBD1. Germline V gene lookup returns CDR1 MDHEN and CDR2 SYDVKM. With 7 bases clipped from V and 5 bases from J, the junction kept 10 bases outside the gene matches. The CDR3 is 15 residues long. The CDR3 region is CASTPDREKNEKLFF. Written as DNA, the CDR3 is TGTGCCAGCACCCCCGACAGGGAGAAAAATGAAAAACTGTTTTTT.

The chain is built from TRBV5-1 and TRBJ2-7; D uncertain. The CDR3 covers 13 residues. Germline assignment: CDR1 SGHRS and CDR2 YFSETQ. The ends were cut back, 1 base at V and 3 bases at J, with 8 bases in the middle. The CDR3 sequence is CASSLTPFYEQYF. The CDR3 DNA is TGCGCCAGCAGCTTGACACCGTTCTACGAGCAGTACTTC.

The chain is built from TRBV30 and TRBJ1-5; D not certain. Germline loops: CDR1 GTSNPN, CDR2 SVGIG (reference sequence). Trimming cost V 2 bases and J 2 bases, with 7 bases left between them. This CDR3 comprises 13 residues. The CDR3 protein is CAWSPTRNQPQHF. Written as DNA, the CDR3 is TGTGCCTGGAGTCCTACACGCAATCAGCCCCAGCATTTT. Supplemented by reference TRBV30 and TRBJ1-5, the full variable domain reads SQTIHQWPATLVQPVGSPLSLECTVEGTSNPNLYWYRQAAGRGLQLLFYSVGIGQISSEVPQNLSASRPQDRQFILSSKKLLLSDSGFYLCAWSPTRNQPQHFGDGTRLSIL.

This chain joins TRBV7-2 and TRBJ1-6, with TRBD1 matching over 7 bases. The trim removed 4 bases at V and 2 bases at J, leaving 5 bases unmatched. The CDR3 has 16 amino acids. Germline-derived CDR1 and CDR2 are SGHTA and FQGNSA. The CDR3 here is CASSSSGTAYNSPLHF. Written as DNA, the CDR3 is TGTGCCAGCAGCTCGTCCGGGACAGCCTATAATTCACCCCTCCACTTT.

This clone is a singleton in its sample. This chain uses TRBV11-2 with TRBJ1-2, with D unresolved. The length of the CDR3 is 13 residues. Germline lookup yields CDR1 SGHAT and CDR2 FQNNGV. With 3 bases removed from V and 8 bases from J, the gap between germline ends came to 13 bases. The CDR3 DNA reads TGTGCCAGCAGCTTTGATGACCGAGGGGGCTACACCTTC. The encoded protein is CASSFDDRGGYTF.

J is TRBJ2-5 and V is TRBV5-4; TRBD2 aligns across 10 bases. CDR3 size: 14 residues. The germline gives CDR1 SGHNT, CDR2 YYREEE (reference sequence). The V segment lost 0 bases and the J segment 6 bases; nucleotides outside the gene matches: 2. DNA for the CDR3: TGTGCCAGCAGCTTGGCTAGCGGGGGAAAGACCCAGTACTTC. It translates to CASSLASGGKTQYF. Full variable domain (missing parts from reference TRBV5-4 and TRBJ2-5): ETGVTQSPTHLIKTRGQQVTLRCSSQSGHNTVSWYQQALGQGPQFIFQYYREEENGRGNFPPRFSGLQFPNYSSELNVNALELDDSALYLCASSLASGGKTQYFGPGTRLLVL.

The chain has TRBV29-1 and TRBJ1-2; D remains unclear. Trimming shortened V by 5 bases and J by 0 bases, and 4 bases separated the two germline ends. This CDR3 is built from 11 residues. Germline V gene sequence: CDR1 SQVTM, CDR2 ANQGSEA. CDR3 loop: CSVSANYGYTF. As DNA, the CDR3 is TGCAGCGTTTCAGCTAACTATGGCTACACCTTC.

This chain connects TRBV19 to TRBJ1-2, with 11 bases matching TRBD1. From germline, CDR1 is LNHDA and CDR2 SQIVND (reference sequence). V was pared by 8 bases and J by 7 bases, with 6 bases of the junction left unmatched. The CDR3 contains 13 residues. CDR3 sequence (DNA): TGTGCCAGTTCCCGGACAGGGGGCGCTGGCTACACCTTC. Protein product: CASSRTGGAGYTF. Full variable domain (missing parts from reference TRBV19 and TRBJ1-2): DGGITQSPKYLFRKEGQNVTLSCEQNLNHDAMYWYRQDPGQGLRLIYYSQIVNDFQKGDIAEGYSVSREKKESFPLTVTSAQKNPTAFYLCASSRTGGAGYTFGSGTRLTVV.